The 13 T cell receptor beta chains presented below share a single source sample, sequenced in a study of response to subunit inactivated influenza vaccine. Using its own MiXCR run on the RT-PCR reads, TCRdb lists one record per CDR3 protein. The data hold 400,000 to 550,000 distinct CDR3 sequences, with roughly 23% observed a single time. Specimen: CD4+ T cells sorted from PBMCs, collected more than 4 days after vaccination. The origin of the receptors is a man aged 45-65 years who received an inactivated influenza vaccine.

The gene calls are TRBV28 and TRBJ1-4, with 9 bases matching TRBD1. Losses at the gene ends were 6 bases for V and 10 bases for J; bases not matched to a gene: 12. Germline loops: CDR1 MDHEN, CDR2 SYDVKM. The length of the CDR3 is 15 residues. The CDR3 DNA reads as TGTGCCAGCAGCATGGGCCCGGGACAGGGCGGAAAACTGTTTTTT. As protein: CASSMGPGQGGKLFF.

In DNA, the CDR3 is TGCAGTGCTAGAGATCGCCAGCCTGGGTTACCTGGGGCCAACGTCCTGACTTTC. Its translation is CSARDRQPGLPGANVLTF. V is TRBV20-1 and J is TRBJ2-6; D remains unclear. Trimming left V 0 bases short and J 2 bases short, with 17 bases between. The CDR3 extends over 18 amino acids. In germline, CDR1 is DFQATT, CDR2 SNEGSKA (reference sequence).

V gene TRBV7-2 combines with J gene TRBJ2-1; tentatively, D is TRBD2 (5 bases). V lost 3 bases to trimming and J lost 7 bases, with 13 bases between them. The CDR3 runs to 14 residues. Germline V CDR1 and CDR2: SGHTA, FQGNSA. The CDR3: CASSLFPGRNEQFF. In DNA form, the CDR3 reads TGTGCCAGCAGCTTGTTCCCGGGAAGGAATGAGCAGTTCTTC.

The rearrangement uses TRBV7-6 and TRBJ2-3, with D perhaps TRBD1 or TRBD2 (5 bases each). CDR3 length equals 18 residues. The V and J ends lost 2 bases and 0 bases respectively, with 18 bases between them. The germline gives CDR1 SGHVS, CDR2 FNYEAQ. The DNA for the CDR3 is TGTGCCAGCAGCTTACCTAGAGGGGACGTACTCAGCACAGATACGCAGTATTTT. Translated, it gives CASSLPRGDVLSTDTQYF.

This clonotype was observed a handful of times. The V and J genes are TRBV11-2 and TRBJ2-2; the D gene is possibly TRBD1 (6 bases). The CDR3 is made up of 15 amino acids. Germline V lookup: CDR1 SGHAT, CDR2 FQNNGV. Trimming stripped 5 bases from V and 5 bases from J, with 15 bases between. CDR3 bases: TGTGCCAGCAGCCGATCAGGGGCGCAGACCGGGGAGCTGTTTTTT. This translates into CASSRSGAQTGELFF.

The J gene is TRBJ2-7, the V gene TRBV20-1, with D uncertain. CDR3 length: 12 residues. CDR1 DFQATT and CDR2 SNEGSKA come from the germline V gene (reference sequence). V was clipped by 1 base and J by 7 bases, with 11 bases between them. The CDR3 DNA reads as TGCAGTGCTAGAGGGGATCTGAGGGAGCAGTACTTC. This translates into CSARGDLREQYF.

The chain employs TRBV7-9 and TRBJ2-2, with D perhaps TRBD1 or TRBD2 (5 bases each). Trimming removed 7 bases from V and 8 bases from J, with 11 bases in between. This CDR3 has 12 residues. Germline loops: CDR1 SEHNR, CDR2 FQNEAQ (reference sequence). The CDR3 spells CASNSGPGELFF. CDR3 sequence (DNA): TGTGCCAGCAACTCGGGGCCGGGGGAGCTGTTTTTT.

The chain recombines TRBV7-9 with TRBJ1-1, with D unresolved. CDR1 and CDR2 from the germline V gene are SEHNR and FQNEAQ (reference sequence). The CDR3 is 14 amino acids. V was pared by 10 bases and J by 0 bases, with 15 bases between. The CDR3 loop is CATQGNTMNTEAFF. DNA of the CDR3: TGTGCCACCCAAGGGAATACCATGAACACTGAAGCTTTCTTT.

Ten or more counts support this clonotype. This chain joins TRBV7-2 and TRBJ2-5; D uncertain. V was clipped by 5 bases and J by 3 bases, with 19 bases between them. Germline V gene data show CDR1 as SGHTA and CDR2 as FQGNSA. The CDR3 has 16 amino acids. The DNA of the CDR3 is TGTGCCAGCAGCATCTCGGGCCTGAGAGACAAAGAGACCCAGTACTTC. Translating it yields CASSISGLRDKETQYF. The entire variable domain, with the rest obtained from reference TRBV7-2 and TRBJ2-5, is as follows: GAGVSQSPSNKVTEKGKDVELRCDPISGHTALYWYRQSLGQGLEFLIYFQGNSAPDKSGLPSDRFSAERTGGSVSTLTIQRTQQEDSAVYLCASSISGLRDKETQYFGPGTRLLVL.

The chain recombines TRBV19 with TRBJ1-5; D is unresolved. V dropped 6 bases and J dropped 5 bases, with 14 bases sitting between them. The CDR3 consists of 14 residues. Germline V lookup: CDR1 LNHDA, CDR2 SQIVND (reference sequence). CDR3 in amino acids: CASRKGLPDQPQHF. CDR3 in DNA: TGTGCCAGTAGGAAAGGGCTTCCCGATCAGCCCCAGCATTTT.

V is TRBV18 and J is TRBJ2-7; 8 nucleotides agree with TRBD1. This CDR3 is built from 15 residues. The V gene's germline CDR1 is KGHSH and CDR2 LQKENI. After removal of 5 bases from V and 3 bases from J, the junction contained 9 bases not matched to a gene. The CDR3 nucleotides read TGTGCCAGCTCATCGGACAGGGTCAAATACTACGAGCAGTACTTC. As protein: CASSSDRVKYYEQYF.

This clonotype was seen many times. The chain employs TRBV14 and TRBJ2-5, with D possibly matching TRBD1 (5 bases). The CDR3 is 13 amino acids. Germline V gene data show CDR1 as SGHDN and CDR2 as FVKESK. V was trimmed by 0 bases and J by 10 bases, leaving 12 bases between them. The CDR3 nucleotides read TGTGCCAGCAGCCAAGATCCAGGGTGGGACCAGTACTTC. Its protein product is CASSQDPGWDQYF.

This clonotype turned up a few times. The gene calls are TRBV6-2 or TRBV6-3 and TRBJ1-1; possible D gene TRBD1, 5 bases. The V and J ends lost 2 bases and 5 bases respectively, with 12 bases between them. The V gene's germline CDR1 is MNHEY and CDR2 SVGEGT. CDR3 length: 14 residues. CDR3 in DNA: TGTGCCAGCAGTTACGACCAGGGAGGGACTGAAGCTTTCTTT. This gives the protein CASSYDQGGTEAFF.